This TCR beta chain comes out of a study of T cells in women clearing cervical HPV infection. As regards this clone: The read ends 3 residues shy of where the CDR3 ends; the end is completed using the germline J gene. Different DNA sequences within this sample yield the same CDR3.

Prevalent HPV16 infections were excluded; only incident single HPV16 infections included. The data were produced by immunoSEQ multiplex PCR, yet TCRdb's version contains in-frame clones alone and is incomplete. The repertoire table contains fewer than 35,000 clones. The germline V and J ends were trimmed by 5 bases and 1 base, with 9 bases remaining between them. This CDR3 has 14 residues. CDR1 and CDR2 (germline): LNHDA, SQIVND (reference sequence). The gene calls are TRBV19 and TRBJ1-3, with D maybe TRBD1 (5 bases). Sequencing was performed on blood buffy coat. The receptor comes from a woman aged 18 to 75 with a cervical HPV16 infection that either progressed to CIN3+ or cleared (not recorded which). This CDR3 reads CASSPRVSGNTIYF. CDR3 bases read: TGTGCCAGTAGTCCCAGGGTTTCTGGAAACACC.